The sequence of this TCR beta chain was determined in a study of T cell repertoires in ileal Crohn's disease. About the study: Approximately 35% were active smokers at surgery; median disease duration was approximately 7.3 years.

Indicated time point: neoterminal ileum biopsy at postoperative endoscopy, about 6 months after surgery. On this clone itself: The antigen remains undetermined.

Sequenced by immunoSEQ multiplex PCR; TCRdb stores in-frame clones only, minus some. Of some 2,400 clones in the sample, 62% are singletons; the top ten hold over 9%. Study-level points and caveats: Active smokers at surgery had more clonal expansions than non-smokers. The median delay to postoperative endoscopy was approximately 6.9 months. High-frequency clones were more common in sorted CD8 than CD4 cells.

Sequencing was done on a sample of ileal tissue. The receptor comes from an adult with Crohn's disease.

The CDR3 DNA reads TGTGCCAGCAGCCGTGACAGAGCAACTAATGAAAAACTGTTTTTT. The encoded protein is CASSRDRATNEKLFF. The rearrangement joins TRBV11-3 to TRBJ1-4, with D possibly TRBD1 on 5 matching bases. V was trimmed by 5 bases and J by 0 bases, leaving 10 bases between them. CDR3 length equals 15 residues. Germline V CDR1 and CDR2: SGHNT, YENEEA. Full variable domain (remainder filled in from reference TRBV11-3 and TRBJ1-4): EAGVVQSPRYKIIEKKQPVAFWCNPISGHNTLYWYLQNLGQGPELLIRYENEEAVDDSQLPKDRFSAERLKGVDSTLKIQPAELGDSAVYLCASSRDRATNEKLFFGSGTQLSVL.